The 14 T cell receptor beta chains below come from one sample, sequenced in a study of blood T cell repertoires in COVID-19. The assay was immunoSEQ multiplex PCR, and TCRdb's table has in-frame clones only and misses some. The table lists under 80,000 clones, approximately 83% of them singletons. The sequencing sample was made of peripheral blood. Receptors originate from an older woman with acute or convalescent COVID-19.

This rearrangement joins TRBV2 to TRBJ2-5, with TRBD1 identical over 10 bases. V was clipped by 7 bases and J by 5 bases; unmatched bases: 4. Germline V gene sequence: CDR1 SNHLY, CDR2 FYNNEI. The CDR3 covers 13 residues. The CDR3 here is CASIRDRGETQYF. The CDR3 DNA follows: TGTGCCAGCATTCGGGACAGGGGCGAGACCCAGTACTTC.

The rearrangement joins TRBV7-2 to TRBJ1-1; D gene uncertain. Trimming removed 0 bases at V and 4 bases at J, with 9 bases between. Germline CDR1 reads SGHTA; CDR2 reads FQGNSA. This CDR3 has 14 residues. The CDR3 coding sequence is TGTGCCAGCAGCTTAGCACTGGCGGGCACTGAAGCTTTCTTT. This translates into CASSLALAGTEAFF.

V gene TRBV2 combines with J gene TRBJ1-1; tentatively, D is TRBD1 (6 bases). From germline, CDR1 is SNHLY and CDR2 FYNNEI. The CDR3 runs to 13 residues. V lost 10 bases and J 6 bases, leaving 18 bases between the germline ends. The CDR3 nucleotides are TGTGCCACAGGGGTGAGACCAAGGGCTGAAGCTTTCTTT. Encoded protein: CATGVRPRAEAFF.

Only a few counts were recorded for this clone. The rearrangement links TRBV24-1 to TRBJ1-2, with 10 bases aligning to TRBD1. Germline CDR1 and CDR2: KGHDR and SFDVKD. Germline trimming cut 2 bases from V and 0 bases from J; bases unmatched to any gene: 2. This CDR3 has 16 amino acids. The CDR3 bases are TGTGCCACCAGTGATTCAGACAGGGGGCCTAACTATGGCTACACCTTC. Its protein product is CATSDSDRGPNYGYTF.

This clone came up once. The chain employs TRBV11-3 and TRBJ2-1; TRBD2 matches 13 bases. V gave up 4 bases and J gave up 8 bases; unmatched junction bases: 8. The CDR3 loop spans 16 amino acids. The germline CDR1 and CDR2 sequences are SGHNT and YENEEA. CDR3 region: CASSSSGTSGVHEQFF. The CDR3 nucleotides are TGTGCCAGCAGCTCCTCCGGGACTAGCGGGGTACATGAGCAGTTCTTC.

This clone was detected a few times. The chain joins TRBV5-1 to TRBJ2-3; 7 nucleotides agree with TRBD2. Germline V gene data show CDR1 as SGHRS and CDR2 as YFSETQ. This CDR3 is 16 amino acids long. With 4 bases clipped from V and 4 bases from J, the junction kept 12 bases outside the gene matches. Here the CDR3 DNA reads TGCGCCAGCAGCACCGCCGGCGGGGGTAACGCAGATACGCAGTATTTT. It translates to CASSTAGGGNADTQYF.

V usage is TRBV7-8 and J usage is TRBJ1-2; D ambiguous. Per the germline V gene, CDR1 is SGHVS and CDR2 is FQNEAQ. Trimming shortened V by 2 bases and J by 4 bases, and 20 bases separated the two germline ends. This CDR3 region has 17 residues. The CDR3 bases are TGTGCCAGCAGCTTAAGCGGTCCGACAATGGGGAGCTATGGCTACACCTTC. This codes for CASSLSGPTMGSYGYTF.

V gene TRBV27 combines with J gene TRBJ1-3, with D possibly TRBD1 on 6 matching bases. This CDR3 region has 16 residues. The germline V gene encodes CDR1 MNHEY and CDR2 SMNVEV (reference sequence). Trimming stripped 8 bases from V and 0 bases from J, with 17 bases between. DNA for the CDR3: TGTGCCAGCTCTAGGGGGGGCTGGGGCTCTGGAAACACCATATATTTT. The encoded protein is CASSRGGWGSGNTIYF.

This chain links TRBV10-2 with TRBJ1-2; D remains unclear. V lost 9 bases and J 0 bases, leaving 17 bases between the germline ends. This CDR3 has 15 amino acids. Looked up from germline, CDR1 is WSHSY and CDR2 is SAAADI. Written as DNA, the CDR3 is TGCGCCAGTGCCGAGGAGGTCCTAGCTAACTATGGCTACACCTTC. Protein sequence: CASAEEVLANYGYTF.

This clone was recorded a few times. The chain carries TRBV3-1 (or the pseudogene TRBV3-2) and TRBJ1-5; weak D call: TRBD1 (5 bases). V dropped 2 bases and J dropped 7 bases, with 9 bases sitting between them. The CDR3 is 13 residues long. Germline assignment: CDR1 LGHDT and CDR2 YNNKEL (reference sequence). CDR3 amino acids: CASSQSGGQPQHF. The CDR3 DNA sequence: TGTGCCAGCAGCCAATCGGGGGGACAGCCCCAGCATTTT.

The gene calls are TRBV6-1 and TRBJ1-1; 7 bases fit TRBD1. The CDR3 extends over 15 amino acids. Germline V gene data show CDR1 as MNHNS and CDR2 as SASEGT. V shed 2 bases, J shed 6 bases, and the junction held 9 bases outside the gene matches. The CDR3 DNA reads as TGTGCCAGCAGTGAAACGTGGACAGGAGGGGCTGAAGCTTTCTTT. Its protein product is CASSETWTGGAEAFF.

The chain joins TRBV29-1 to TRBJ2-1; D is uncertain. Per the germline V gene, CDR1 is SQVTM and CDR2 is ANQGSEA. V was clipped by 3 bases and J by 11 bases, with 11 bases between them. The CDR3 runs 11 residues. CDR3 nucleotide sequence: TGCAGCGTTGACGTGTGGCCGAAGCAGTTCTTC. Encoded protein: CSVDVWPKQFF.

The rearrangement uses TRBV6-5 and TRBJ2-2; a weak D match, TRBD1 (6 bases). V dropped 8 bases and J dropped 2 bases, with 15 bases sitting between them. Germline loops: CDR1 MNHEY, CDR2 SVGAGI. This CDR3 spans 15 amino acids. The CDR3 protein is CASCLGAPNTGELFF. The CDR3 DNA is TGTGCCAGCTGTTTGGGGGCCCCCAACACCGGGGAGCTGTTTTTT.

The chain links TRBV27 to TRBJ1-2; weak D call: TRBD1 (6 bases). V lost 6 bases to trimming and J lost 6 bases, with 14 bases between them. There are 13 residues in the CDR3. Germline-derived CDR1 and CDR2 are MNHEY and SMNVEV (reference sequence). Written as DNA, the CDR3 is TGTGCCAGCAGCACAACCTGGACAGATGGCTACACCTTC. Protein product: CASSTTWTDGYTF.